This T cell receptor (beta chain) was documented in a study of T cell changes during pregnancy in multiple sclerosis (dated by TCRdb to the late 2010s). Study-wide context: The study examined how the T cell repertoire changed over the course of pregnancy in women with multiple sclerosis.

The library was made by the immunoSEQ multiplex PCR assay. Entries here come from immuneACCESS through TCRdb and include only in-frame sequences with V and J called. Some clones fail to appear in such tables; in the studies checked, an unresolved V gene covers under half of the shortfall, and the cause of the remainder is unknown. Here the sample has 70,000 to 85,000 clones; roughly nine tenths occur a single time. 2.6% of the sample rests with the top ten. Including the terminal cysteine and phenylalanine, the CDR3 comprises 16 residues. Only the CDR3 region is kept as DNA, spanning 48 bases read in frame from base 1. The germline ends are 16 bases apart after V is trimmed by 2 bases and J by 5 bases. Reading the germline V gene gives CDR1 SGHNT and CDR2 YENEEA. Notes on this clone: Its antigen has not been determined. No qualities accompany the bases; no much larger clone lies one base away.

This material consisted of peripheral blood, taken before pregnancy. This TCR came from a female donor with multiple sclerosis, enrolled in a pregnancy study. The chain joins TRBV11-3 to TRBJ2-1; a confident D gene designation cannot be given. The sequenced DNA is TGTGCCAGCAGCTTAAGAGCTCGCGGTTTACACAATGAGCAGTTCTTC. Translated, this gives CASSLRARGLHNEQFF.